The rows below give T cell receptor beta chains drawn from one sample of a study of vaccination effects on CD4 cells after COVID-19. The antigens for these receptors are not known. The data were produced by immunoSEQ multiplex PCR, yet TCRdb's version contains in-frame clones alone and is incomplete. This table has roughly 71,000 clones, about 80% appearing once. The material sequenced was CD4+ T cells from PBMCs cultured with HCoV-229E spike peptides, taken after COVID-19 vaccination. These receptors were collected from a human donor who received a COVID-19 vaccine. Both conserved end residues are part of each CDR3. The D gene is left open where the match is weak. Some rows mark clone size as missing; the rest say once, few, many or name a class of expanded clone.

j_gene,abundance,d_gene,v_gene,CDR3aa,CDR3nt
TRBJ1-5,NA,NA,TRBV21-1,CASSKEQGSGQPQHF,TGTGCCAGCAGCAAAGAGCAGGGGTCGGGCCAGCCCCAGCATTTT
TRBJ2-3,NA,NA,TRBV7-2,CASSRDGTPDTQYF,TGTGCCAGCAGCAGAGACGGTACACCCGATACGCAGTATTTT
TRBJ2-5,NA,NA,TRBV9,CASSVGGVRETQYF,TGTGCCAGCAGCGTAGGTGGGGTTAGAGAGACCCAGTACTTC
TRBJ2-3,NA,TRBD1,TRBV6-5,CASSLQTGRADTQYF,TGTGCCAGCAGTCTACAGACAGGGCGGGCAGATACGCAGTATTTT
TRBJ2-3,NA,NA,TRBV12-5,CASGRDMSGVTQYF,TGTGCTAGTGGTAGGGACATGTCGGGAGTTACGCAGTATTTT
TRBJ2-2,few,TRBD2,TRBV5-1,CASSSSGGGTGELFF,TGCGCCAGCAGCTCTAGCGGGGGAGGCACCGGGGAGCTGTTTTTT
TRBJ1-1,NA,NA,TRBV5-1,CASSLSLELNTEAFF,TGCGCCAGCAGCTTGTCCCTCGAATTGAACACTGAAGCTTTCTTT
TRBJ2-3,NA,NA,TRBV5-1,CASSLARAEDTQYF,TGCGCCAGCAGCTTGGCCAGGGCGGAAGATACGCAGTATTTT
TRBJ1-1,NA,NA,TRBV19,CASTFQLNTEAFF,TGTGCCAGTACCTTTCAGTTGAACACTGAAGCTTTCTTT
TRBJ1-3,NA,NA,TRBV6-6,CASSTGSSGNTIYF,TGTGCCAGCAGTACAGGGTCCTCTGGAAACACCATATATTTT
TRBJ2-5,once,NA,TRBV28,CASRRPQETQYF,TGTGCCAGCAGGCGACCCCAAGAGACCCAGTACTTC
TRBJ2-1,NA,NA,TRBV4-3,CASSPRSGRGYEQFF,TGCGCCAGCAGCCCCAGGAGTGGACGGGGCTATGAGCAGTTCTTC
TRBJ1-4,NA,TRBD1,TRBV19,CASSITGTGSEKLFF,TGTGCCAGTAGTATCACCGGGACAGGGAGCGAAAAACTGTTTTTT
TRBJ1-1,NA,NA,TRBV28,CASSSHLAEAFF,TGTGCCAGCAGTTCCCATTTGGCTGAAGCTTTCTTT
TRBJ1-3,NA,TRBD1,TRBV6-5,CASSYSGRGSGNTIYF,TGTGCCAGCAGTTACTCGGGCAGGGGGTCGGGAAACACCATATATTTT
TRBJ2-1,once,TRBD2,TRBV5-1,CASSLIDSGVNEQFF,TGCGCCAGCAGCTTGATCGATAGCGGGGTCAATGAGCAGTTCTTC
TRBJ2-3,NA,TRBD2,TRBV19,CASSIGGGGDTQYF,TGTGCCAGTAGTATCGGTGGGGGGGGAGATACGCAGTATTTT
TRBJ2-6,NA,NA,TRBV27,CASSLVSGANVLTF,TGTGCCAGCAGTTTGGTCTCTGGGGCCAACGTCCTGACTTTC